These T cell receptor beta chains were read from a single sample in a study of CD8 T cells in Susac syndrome. TCRdb used MiXCR to reprocess the immunoSEQ multiplex PCR reads, holding one entry per CDR3 protein. Here the sample spans about 53,000 distinct CDR3 sequences, roughly 94% being singletons. The sequenced material came from CD8+ T cells from PBMCs. Source of these receptors: a human donor with Susac syndrome. The CDR3 runs from the conserved cysteine through the conserved F or W. The D gene is left open where the match is weak. Not all rows give a size; the values are once, few, many and, for expanded clones, a class.

v_call: TRBV7-7; j_call: TRBJ2-5; clone_size: NA; d_call: NA; cdr3_nt: TGTGCCAGCAGCTTAGAAGGGGCCCGGACCCAGTACTTC; cdr3_aa: CASSLEGARTQYF
v_call: TRBV29-1; j_call: TRBJ2-5; clone_size: NA; d_call: NA; cdr3_nt: TGCAGCGTTGACACCCGCAGTTCGCAGATCTTCGTACAAGAGACCCAGTACTTC; cdr3_aa: CSVDTRSSQIFVQETQYF
v_call: TRBV10-2; j_call: TRBJ2-5; clone_size: NA; d_call: NA; cdr3_nt: TGCGCCAGCGCTAGCGTGGGACAGCAAGAGACCCAGTACTTC; cdr3_aa: CASASVGQQETQYF
v_call: TRBV30; j_call: TRBJ2-3; clone_size: NA; d_call: TRBD1; cdr3_nt: TGTGCCTGGAGGAAGAGTATGAGGGGGCCGGGAGATACGCAGTATTTT; cdr3_aa: CAWRKSMRGPGDTQYF
v_call: TRBV27; j_call: TRBJ2-6; clone_size: NA; d_call: NA; cdr3_nt: TGTGCCAGCAGTTGGAGGTCTGGGGCCAACGTCCTGACTTTC; cdr3_aa: CASSWRSGANVLTF
v_call: TRBV5-6; j_call: TRBJ2-1; clone_size: once; d_call: NA; cdr3_nt: TGTGCCAGCAGCTTGGAGCCAGCGCAGCAGTTCTTC; cdr3_aa: CASSLEPAQQFF
v_call: TRBV24-1; j_call: TRBJ2-1; clone_size: once; d_call: NA; cdr3_nt: TGTGCCACCAGTGATCGGGACTCATACAATGAGCAGTTCTTC; cdr3_aa: CATSDRDSYNEQFF
v_call: TRBV5-6; j_call: TRBJ2-7; clone_size: NA; d_call: NA; cdr3_nt: TGTGCCAGCAGTATCGGAGGGGGATACGAGCAGTACTTC; cdr3_aa: CASSIGGGYEQYF
v_call: TRBV4-3; j_call: TRBJ2-1; clone_size: NA; d_call: TRBD2; cdr3_nt: TGCGCCAGCAGCCAAGTGGGATTTGGCGGGGGGGCCAGTTATGAGCAGTTCTTC; cdr3_aa: CASSQVGFGGGASYEQFF
v_call: TRBV7-3; j_call: TRBJ2-1; clone_size: NA; d_call: TRBD2; cdr3_nt: TGTGCCAGCAGCTTGGGACTAGCGGGGGAGAAGGACAATGAGCAGTTCTTC; cdr3_aa: CASSLGLAGEKDNEQFF
v_call: TRBV25-1; j_call: TRBJ2-3; clone_size: NA; d_call: TRBD2; cdr3_nt: TGTGCCAGCACTACAAATCGGGCGGGGGGCCAAAGCACAGATACGCAGTATTTT; cdr3_aa: CASTTNRAGGQSTDTQYF
v_call: TRBV7-3; j_call: TRBJ2-2; clone_size: NA; d_call: NA; cdr3_nt: TGTGCCAGCAGCTACACAGGGTCACCCGGGGAGCTGTTTTTT; cdr3_aa: CASSYTGSPGELFF
v_call: TRBV9; j_call: TRBJ1-1; clone_size: once; d_call: NA; cdr3_nt: TGTGCCAGCAGCCCGGGAGGGGATGAAGCTTTCTTT; cdr3_aa: CASSPGGDEAFF
v_call: TRBV6-5; j_call: TRBJ2-5; clone_size: NA; d_call: TRBD2; cdr3_nt: TGTGCCAGCAGTTACGGTAGCGGGGGGGAACAAGAGACCCAGTACTTC; cdr3_aa: CASSYGSGGEQETQYF
v_call: TRBV30; j_call: TRBJ1-5; clone_size: NA; d_call: NA; cdr3_nt: TGTGCCTGGAGTGTAGGGGATTTTAGCAATCAGCCCCAGCATTTT; cdr3_aa: CAWSVGDFSNQPQHF
v_call: TRBV9; j_call: TRBJ1-5; clone_size: NA; d_call: TRBD1; cdr3_nt: TGTGCCAGCAGCGTAGGTACAGGGGGTGGTCAGCCCCAGCATTTT; cdr3_aa: CASSVGTGGGQPQHF
v_call: TRBV29-1; j_call: TRBJ1-2; clone_size: NA; d_call: NA; cdr3_nt: TGCAGCGTTGAAGATCGGAGGGGCGCGGACTATGGCTACACCTTC; cdr3_aa: CSVEDRRGADYGYTF
v_call: TRBV29-1; j_call: TRBJ2-1; clone_size: once; d_call: TRBD2; cdr3_nt: TGCAGCGTCGCGGGGGGATCATCCTATGAGCAGTTCTTC; cdr3_aa: CSVAGGSSYEQFF
v_call: TRBV7-6; j_call: TRBJ2-3; clone_size: NA; d_call: NA; cdr3_nt: TGTGCCAGCAGCGGAGCGGCGTTAGTTTCCGATACGCAGTATTTT; cdr3_aa: CASSGAALVSDTQYF
v_call: TRBV7-2; j_call: TRBJ1-3; clone_size: NA; d_call: TRBD1; cdr3_nt: TGTGCCAGCAGCCCAGCGACAGGGGCTGGAAACACCATATATTTT; cdr3_aa: CASSPATGAGNTIYF
v_call: TRBV3-1; j_call: TRBJ2-2; clone_size: NA; d_call: NA; cdr3_nt: TGTGCCAGCAGCCAAAGGGGCACCGGGGAGCTGTTTTTT; cdr3_aa: CASSQRGTGELFF
v_call: TRBV7-2; j_call: TRBJ2-7; clone_size: NA; d_call: TRBD1; cdr3_nt: TGTGCCAGCAGCTTATGGAGCCGCGGGACAGGGGCGGACGAGCAGTACTTC; cdr3_aa: CASSLWSRGTGADEQYF
v_call: TRBV20-1; j_call: TRBJ2-2; clone_size: NA; d_call: TRBD1; cdr3_nt: TGCAGTGCCAAGGGACAGCTTAACACCGGGGAGCTGTTTTTT; cdr3_aa: CSAKGQLNTGELFF
v_call: TRBV12-3/TRBV12-4; j_call: TRBJ2-7; clone_size: NA; d_call: NA; cdr3_nt: TGTGCCAGCAGTTTTCCAGGTCCGGGCTACGAGCAGTACTTC; cdr3_aa: CASSFPGPGYEQYF
v_call: TRBV5-5; j_call: TRBJ2-2; clone_size: NA; d_call: NA; cdr3_nt: TGTGCCAGCAGCTCTCGGGGTTCGAACACCGGGGAGCTGTTTTTT; cdr3_aa: CASSSRGSNTGELFF
v_call: TRBV14; j_call: TRBJ2-5; clone_size: NA; d_call: NA; cdr3_nt: TGTGCCAGCAGCCATTTCCCAGGGTATATGGAGACCCAGTACTTC; cdr3_aa: CASSHFPGYMETQYF
v_call: TRBV20-1; j_call: TRBJ2-1; clone_size: NA; d_call: NA; cdr3_nt: TGCAGTGCGTATGGGGAGGATGAGCAGTTCTTC; cdr3_aa: CSAYGEDEQFF
v_call: TRBV28; j_call: TRBJ2-1; clone_size: once; d_call: NA; cdr3_nt: TGTGCCAGCAGTGGCACTGAGCAGTTCTTC; cdr3_aa: CASSGTEQFF
v_call: TRBV5-1; j_call: TRBJ1-5; clone_size: NA; d_call: NA; cdr3_nt: TGCGCCAGCCCATCGAATTGTAGCAATCAGCCCCAGCATTTT; cdr3_aa: CASPSNCSNQPQHF
v_call: TRBV4-1; j_call: TRBJ2-4; clone_size: once; d_call: TRBD1; cdr3_nt: TGCGCCAGCAGCCAAGATCCAGGGGGAAAAAACATTCAGTACTTC; cdr3_aa: CASSQDPGGKNIQYF
v_call: TRBV6-2/TRBV6-3; j_call: TRBJ2-7; clone_size: NA; d_call: NA; cdr3_nt: TGTGCCAGCAGTTACCCATGGGACAACTCCTACGAGCAGTACTTC; cdr3_aa: CASSYPWDNSYEQYF
v_call: TRBV7-3; j_call: TRBJ2-5; clone_size: NA; d_call: NA; cdr3_nt: TGTGCCAGCAGCTTAACGGGCGAACAAGAGACCCAGTACTTC; cdr3_aa: CASSLTGEQETQYF
v_call: TRBV3-1; j_call: TRBJ1-1; clone_size: NA; d_call: NA; cdr3_nt: TGTGCCAGCAGTCTGGGATTTACAGTCCAATATGAAGCTTTCTTT; cdr3_aa: CASSLGFTVQYEAFF
v_call: TRBV5-1; j_call: TRBJ2-3; clone_size: NA; d_call: NA; cdr3_nt: TGCGCCAGCAGCCTTCCACGGGAGACAGATACGCAGTATTTT; cdr3_aa: CASSLPRETDTQYF
v_call: TRBV20-1; j_call: TRBJ1-4; clone_size: NA; d_call: NA; cdr3_nt: TGCAGTGCTAGAGATCCCCTGACAGTGGGGAATGAAAAACTGTTTTTT; cdr3_aa: CSARDPLTVGNEKLFF
v_call: TRBV4-3; j_call: TRBJ2-3; clone_size: NA; d_call: NA; cdr3_nt: TGCGCCAGCAGCCAACTCCGGGGCCGCACAGATACGCAGTATTTT; cdr3_aa: CASSQLRGRTDTQYF
v_call: TRBV9; j_call: TRBJ1-2; clone_size: NA; d_call: NA; cdr3_nt: TGTGCCAGCAGCGTAGCCGGACAAGGTTACACCTTC; cdr3_aa: CASSVAGQGYTF
v_call: TRBV6-1; j_call: TRBJ2-6; clone_size: NA; d_call: TRBD1; cdr3_nt: TGTGCCAGCAGTCAAAGAACAGGGGCTGGGGCCAACGTCCTGACTTTC; cdr3_aa: CASSQRTGAGANVLTF
v_call: TRBV9; j_call: TRBJ2-7; clone_size: NA; d_call: NA; cdr3_nt: TGTGCCAGCAGCCAAAGTACGGGAGCGGCGAACGAGCAGTACTTC; cdr3_aa: CASSQSTGAANEQYF
v_call: TRBV29-1; j_call: TRBJ2-3; clone_size: NA; d_call: NA; cdr3_nt: TGCAGCGTTGATGGGGGGCGCGTGACAGATACGCAGTATTTT; cdr3_aa: CSVDGGRVTDTQYF
v_call: TRBV5-6; j_call: TRBJ1-2; clone_size: NA; d_call: NA; cdr3_nt: TGTGCCAGCAGCTTGGGCTGGGGTTCAGACTATGGCTACACCTTC; cdr3_aa: CASSLGWGSDYGYTF
v_call: TRBV7-9; j_call: TRBJ1-6; clone_size: NA; d_call: NA; cdr3_nt: TGTGCCAGCAGCTCCCGGCTTGCGGACTATAATTCACCCCTCCACTTT; cdr3_aa: CASSSRLADYNSPLHF
v_call: TRBV20-1; j_call: TRBJ1-2; clone_size: NA; d_call: NA; cdr3_nt: TGCAGTGCTACTACCCTCCGACAGGCTGTCTATGGCTACACCTTC; cdr3_aa: CSATTLRQAVYGYTF
v_call: TRBV9; j_call: TRBJ2-2; clone_size: NA; d_call: NA; cdr3_nt: TGTGCCAGCAGCGAGGAGGTCGGGGAGCTGTTTTTT; cdr3_aa: CASSEEVGELFF
v_call: TRBV27; j_call: TRBJ2-6; clone_size: few; d_call: NA; cdr3_nt: TGTGCCAGCAGTTTACGCTCTGGGGCCAACGTCCTGACTTTC; cdr3_aa: CASSLRSGANVLTF